This T cell receptor (beta chain) was sequenced during a study of T-cell reconstitution after alpha-beta-depleted transplantation in children. Study conclusions and caveats: In patients about two months after transplant, alpha-beta T cells reportedly arose from several hundred expanded graft clones. T-cell counts and diversity at one year post-transplant came mainly from newly produced T cells. Some patients owed their high day-60 TCRbeta diversity to surviving recipient T cells and thymic progenitors.

The CDR3 totals 14 residues. Germline values: CDR1 SGHRS, CDR2 YFSETQ. Deletions cut 0 bases from V and 3 bases from J, with 10 bases between. Preparing the TCRbeta library involved the use of unique molecular identifiers. Via MiXCR, TCRdb re-called the PCR reads, giving one row per CDR3 protein. The sample includes about 210,000 distinct CDR3 sequences, more than 15% of them seen just once. To note about this clonotype: Its cognate antigen is unknown.

This clonotype was sampled from a male patient aged 2 to 9 who had a stem cell transplant for acute lymphoblastic leukemia, so the T cells may come from the graft donor. Sequencing used PBMCs, mostly from graft donor cells, obtained 360 days after TCRalphabeta/CD19-depleted stem cell transplant. The chain couples TRBV5-1 to TRBJ2-7; D remains unclear. The CDR3 loop reads CASSLGFAGYEQYF. DNA for the CDR3: TGCGCCAGCAGCTTGGGATTTGCAGGCTACGAGCAGTACTTC.